This T cell receptor beta chain stems from a study of shared T cell receptors in the human thymus. The germline V and J ends were trimmed by 0 bases and 0 bases, with 8 bases remaining between them. Looked up from germline, CDR1 is MNHNY and CDR2 is SVGAGI (reference sequence). The CDR3 consists of 15 residues. The repertoire was sequenced with immunoSEQ multiplex PCR; TCRdb's copy has only in-frame clones and lacks some. The sample lists around 340,000 clones, 95% occurring once. The specimen sequenced was thymocytes. The genes are TRBV6-6 and TRBJ1-1, with D perhaps matching TRBD1 (5 bases). The sequence derives from a human donor. For the CDR3, the DNA is TGTGCCAGCAGTTACTCGAAGGGGCTGAACACTGAAGCTTTCTTT. Its protein product is CASSYSKGLNTEAFF.